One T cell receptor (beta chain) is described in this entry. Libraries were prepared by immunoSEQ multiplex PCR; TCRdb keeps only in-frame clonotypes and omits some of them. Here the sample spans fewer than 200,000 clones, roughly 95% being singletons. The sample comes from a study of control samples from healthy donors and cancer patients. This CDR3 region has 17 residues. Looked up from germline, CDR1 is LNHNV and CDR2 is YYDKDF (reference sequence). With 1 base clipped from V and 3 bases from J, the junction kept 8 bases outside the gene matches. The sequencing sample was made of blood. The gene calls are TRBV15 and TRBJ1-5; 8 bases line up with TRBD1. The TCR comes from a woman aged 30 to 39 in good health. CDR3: CATSRGYETGDNQPQHF. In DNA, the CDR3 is TGTGCCACCAGCAGAGGATATGAGACAGGGGACAATCAGCCCCAGCATTTT.